This passage covers 7 T cell receptor beta chains from one sample sequenced in a study of T cell responses to AZD1222 COVID-19 vaccine. Repertoires were generated with immunoSEQ multiplex PCR, while TCRdb's copy carries only in-frame clones and drops some. The table has around 200,000 clones, 90% to 95% seen once. This specimen consisted of peripheral blood, obtained 28 days after the second AZD1222 dose. The origin of the receptors is an adult who received the AZD1222 COVID-19 vaccine.

This clone was detected once. The identical CDR3 is also encoded by other nucleotide sequences in the sample. The rearrangement uses TRBV7-2 and TRBJ2-7; D gene ambiguous. Trimming cost V 1 base and J 4 bases, with 8 bases left between them. The CDR3 loop spans 13 amino acids. Germline lookup yields CDR1 SGHTA and CDR2 FQGNSA. The CDR3 DNA follows: TGTGCCAGCAGCTTAGGTCTGGGATACGAGCAGTACTTC. The encoded protein is CASSLGLGYEQYF.

The chain carries TRBV27 and TRBJ2-7; D possibly matches TRBD1 or TRBD2 (5 bases each). V lost 3 bases and J lost 3, with 18 bases in between. From germline, CDR1 is MNHEY and CDR2 SMNVEV (reference sequence). This CDR3 contains 16 residues. DNA for the CDR3: TGTGCCAGCAGTTTTCAAACCCCCGGGGCGGGCTACGAGCAGTACTTC. Amino acid sequence: CASSFQTPGAGYEQYF.

The chain links TRBV5-8 to TRBJ2-7, with 9 bases that match TRBD2. V dropped 2 bases and J dropped 6; count of bases not matched to a gene: 15. Per the germline V gene, CDR1 is SGHTS and CDR2 is YDEGEE. The CDR3 sequence is 17 residues long. The CDR3 spells CASSFRTSVRPRGEQYF. The CDR3 DNA reads TGTGCCAGCAGCTTTAGGACTAGCGTTCGTCCTCGGGGCGAGCAGTACTTC.

The CDR3 DNA sequence: TGCAGCGCCCTGACGGGGGGCGGCGAGCAGTACTTC. This sequence encodes CSALTGGGEQYF. The rearrangement joins TRBV29-1 to TRBJ2-7, with D maybe TRBD2 (7 bases). CDR3 length: 12 residues. V lost 7 bases, J lost 6 bases, and 16 bases lay in between. Germline CDR1 and CDR2: SQVTM and ANQGSEA.

The CDR3 loop reads CASSTGQGTEAFF. The CDR3 DNA sequence: TGTGCCAGCAGCACAGGACAGGGCACTGAAGCTTTCTTT. The genes are TRBV11-3 and TRBJ1-1; the match to TRBD1 covers 8 bases. Trimming at V came to 5 bases and at J to 4 bases, leaving 3 bases not matched to a gene. Per the germline V gene, CDR1 is SGHNT and CDR2 is YENEEA. CDR3 size: 13 residues.

The chain employs TRBV27 and TRBJ2-7; the match to TRBD2 covers 7 bases. Germline V gives CDR1 MNHEY, CDR2 SMNVEV (reference sequence). There are 15 residues in the CDR3. V trimming: 0 bases; J trimming: 4 bases; junction bases outside the gene matches: 6. The CDR3: CASSLSWRGNYEQYF. CDR3 nucleotides: TGTGCCAGCAGTTTATCGTGGCGGGGGAATTACGAGCAGTACTTC.

This clone was recorded once. The chain links TRBV5-6 to TRBJ1-6; D is unclear. The V and J ends lost 3 bases and 4 bases respectively, with 2 bases between them. The CDR3 spans 12 residues. Germline CDR1 and CDR2: SGHDT and YYEEEE. CDR3 region: CASSSYNSPLHF. As DNA, the CDR3 is TGTGCCAGCAGCTCGTATAATTCACCCCTCCACTTT.